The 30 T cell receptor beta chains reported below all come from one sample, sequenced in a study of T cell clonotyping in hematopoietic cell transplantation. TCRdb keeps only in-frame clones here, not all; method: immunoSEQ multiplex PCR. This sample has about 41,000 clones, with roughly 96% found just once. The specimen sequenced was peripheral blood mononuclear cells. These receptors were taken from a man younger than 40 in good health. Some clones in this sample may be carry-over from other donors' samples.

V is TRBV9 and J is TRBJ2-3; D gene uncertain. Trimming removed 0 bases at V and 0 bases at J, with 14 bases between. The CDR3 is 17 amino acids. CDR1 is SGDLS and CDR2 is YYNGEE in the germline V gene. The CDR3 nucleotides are TGTGCCAGCAGCGTAGGGGTGATAGCAAAGAGCACAGATACGCAGTATTTT. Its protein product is CASSVGVIAKSTDTQYF. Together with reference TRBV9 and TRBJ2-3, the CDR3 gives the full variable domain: DSGVTQTPKHLITATGQRVTLRCSPRSGDLSVYWYQQSLDQGLQFLIQYYNGEERAKGNILERFSAQQFPDLHSELNLSSLELGDSALYFCASSVGVIAKSTDTQYFGPGTRLTVL.

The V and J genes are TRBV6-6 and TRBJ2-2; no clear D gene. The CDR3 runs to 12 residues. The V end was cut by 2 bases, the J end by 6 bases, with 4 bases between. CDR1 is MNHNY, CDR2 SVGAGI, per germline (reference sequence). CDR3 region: CASSYEPGELFF. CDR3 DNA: TGTGCCAGCAGTTACGAGCCCGGGGAGCTGTTTTTT.

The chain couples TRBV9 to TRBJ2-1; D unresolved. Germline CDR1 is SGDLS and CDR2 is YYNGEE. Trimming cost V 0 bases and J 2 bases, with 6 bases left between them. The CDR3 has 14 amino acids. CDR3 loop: CASSVASPYNEQFF. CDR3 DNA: TGTGCCAGCAGCGTAGCAAGTCCCTACAATGAGCAGTTCTTC. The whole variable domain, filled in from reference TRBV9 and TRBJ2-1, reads DSGVTQTPKHLITATGQRVTLRCSPRSGDLSVYWYQQSLDQGLQFLIQYYNGEERAKGNILERFSAQQFPDLHSELNLSSLELGDSALYFCASSVASPYNEQFFGPGTRLTVL.

The CDR3 DNA sequence: TGTGCCAGCAGCGACGAAACAGGGGGTGAGACCCAGTACTTC. It specifies CASSDETGGETQYF. The chain joins TRBV7-6 to TRBJ2-5, with 8 positions matching TRBD1. Germline V gene data show CDR1 as SGHVS and CDR2 as FNYEAQ. The V gene end was trimmed by 5 bases and the J gene end by 5 bases; junction bases not matched to a gene: 7. The CDR3 is 14 amino acids.

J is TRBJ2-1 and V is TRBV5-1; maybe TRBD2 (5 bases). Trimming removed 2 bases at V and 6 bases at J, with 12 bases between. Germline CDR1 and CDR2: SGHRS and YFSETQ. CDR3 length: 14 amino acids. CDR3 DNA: TGCGCCAGCAGCTTACTAGATTCGGGCAATGAGCAGTTCTTC. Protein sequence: CASSLLDSGNEQFF.

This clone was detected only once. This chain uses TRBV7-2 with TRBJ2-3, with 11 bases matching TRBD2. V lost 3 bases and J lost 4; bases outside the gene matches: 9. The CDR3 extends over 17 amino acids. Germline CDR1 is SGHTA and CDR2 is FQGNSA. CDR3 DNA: TGTGCCAGCAGCTTCGCACTAGCGGGAGTGGGTGCAGATACGCAGTATTTT. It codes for CASSFALAGVGADTQYF.

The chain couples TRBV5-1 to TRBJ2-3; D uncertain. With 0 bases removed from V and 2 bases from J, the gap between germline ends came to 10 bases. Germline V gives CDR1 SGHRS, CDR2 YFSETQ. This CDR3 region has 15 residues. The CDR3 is CASSLGRTNTDTQYF. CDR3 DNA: TGCGCCAGCAGCTTGGGACGGACCAACACAGATACGCAGTATTTT.

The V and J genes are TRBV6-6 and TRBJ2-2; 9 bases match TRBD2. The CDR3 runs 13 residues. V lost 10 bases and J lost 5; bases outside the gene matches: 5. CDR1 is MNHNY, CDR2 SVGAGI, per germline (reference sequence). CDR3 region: CAMTAGGTGELFF. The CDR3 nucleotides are TGTGCCATGACGGCGGGGGGGACCGGGGAGCTGTTTTTT.

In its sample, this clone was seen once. CDR3 in amino acids: CASSQASSEAFF. CDR3 in DNA: TGTGCCAGCAGCCAGGCCAGCAGCGAAGCTTTCTTT. The chain has TRBV7-9 and TRBJ1-1; the D is unclear. Germline-derived CDR1 and CDR2 are SEHNR and FQNEAQ (reference sequence). The CDR3 spans 12 residues. V lost 5 bases to trimming and J lost 8 bases, with 12 bases between them.

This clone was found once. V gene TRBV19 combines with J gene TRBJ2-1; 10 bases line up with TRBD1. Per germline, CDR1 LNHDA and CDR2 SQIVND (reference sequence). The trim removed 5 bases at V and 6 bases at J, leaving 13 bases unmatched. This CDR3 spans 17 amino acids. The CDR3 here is CASSLYSGTGAPNEQFF. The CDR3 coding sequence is TGTGCCAGTAGTCTATACTCCGGGACAGGGGCACCCAATGAGCAGTTCTTC.

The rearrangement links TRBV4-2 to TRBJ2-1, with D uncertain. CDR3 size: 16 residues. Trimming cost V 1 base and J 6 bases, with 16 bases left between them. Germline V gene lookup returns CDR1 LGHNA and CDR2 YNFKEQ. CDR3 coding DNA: TGTGCCAGCAGCCAAGCCTCCGGAAACGGGCCCAATGAGCAGTTCTTC. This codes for CASSQASGNGPNEQFF.

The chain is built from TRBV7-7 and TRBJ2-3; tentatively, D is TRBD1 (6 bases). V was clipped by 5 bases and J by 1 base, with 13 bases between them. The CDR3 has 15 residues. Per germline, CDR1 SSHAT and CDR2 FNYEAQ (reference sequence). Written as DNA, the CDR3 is TGTGCCAGCAGCATCAAAGGGGGACGCACAGATACGCAGTATTTT. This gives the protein CASSIKGGRTDTQYF.

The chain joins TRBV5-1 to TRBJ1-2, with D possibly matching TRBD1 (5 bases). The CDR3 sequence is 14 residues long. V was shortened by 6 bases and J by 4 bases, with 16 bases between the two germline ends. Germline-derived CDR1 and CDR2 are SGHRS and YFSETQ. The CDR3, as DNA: TGCGCCAGCAACCCCGGGGCAGACCCCTATGGCTACACCTTC. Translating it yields CASNPGADPYGYTF.

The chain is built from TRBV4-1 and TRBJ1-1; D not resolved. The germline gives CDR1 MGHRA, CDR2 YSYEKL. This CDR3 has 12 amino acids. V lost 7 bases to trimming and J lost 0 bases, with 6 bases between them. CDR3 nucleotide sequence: TGCGCCAGCACCGGAATGAACACTGAAGCTTTCTTT. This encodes CASTGMNTEAFF.

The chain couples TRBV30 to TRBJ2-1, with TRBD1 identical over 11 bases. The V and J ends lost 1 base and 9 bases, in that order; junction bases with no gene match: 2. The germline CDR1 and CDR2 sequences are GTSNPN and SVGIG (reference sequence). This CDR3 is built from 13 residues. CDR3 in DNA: TGTGCCTGGAGTGCGGGACAGGGGGTTGAGCAGTTCTTC. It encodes CAWSAGQGVEQFF. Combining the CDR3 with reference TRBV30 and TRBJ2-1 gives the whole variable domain SQTIHQWPATLVQPVGSPLSLECTVEGTSNPNLYWYRQAAGRGLQLLFYSVGIGQISSEVPQNLSASRPQDRQFILSSKKLLLSDSGFYLCAWSAGQGVEQFFGPGTRLTVL.

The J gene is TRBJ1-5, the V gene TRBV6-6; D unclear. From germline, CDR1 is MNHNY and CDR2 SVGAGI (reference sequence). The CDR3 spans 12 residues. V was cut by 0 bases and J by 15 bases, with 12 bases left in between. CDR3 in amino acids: CASSYSSEGTHF. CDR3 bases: TGTGCCAGCAGTTACTCGAGTGAGGGAACGCATTTT.

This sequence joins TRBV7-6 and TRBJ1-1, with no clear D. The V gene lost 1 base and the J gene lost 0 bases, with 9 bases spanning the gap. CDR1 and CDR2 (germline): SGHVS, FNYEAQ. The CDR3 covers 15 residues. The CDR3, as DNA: TGTGCCAGCAGCTTAGAAAGGCTGATGAACACTGAAGCTTTCTTT. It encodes CASSLERLMNTEAFF.

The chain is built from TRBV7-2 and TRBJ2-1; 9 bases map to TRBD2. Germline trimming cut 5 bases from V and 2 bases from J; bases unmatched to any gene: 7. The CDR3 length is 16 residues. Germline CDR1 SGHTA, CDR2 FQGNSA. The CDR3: CASSPRSGSAYNEQFF. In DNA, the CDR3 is TGTGCCAGCAGCCCCCGTAGCGGGAGCGCCTACAATGAGCAGTTCTTC. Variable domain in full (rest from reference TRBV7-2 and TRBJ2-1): GAGVSQSPSNKVTEKGKDVELRCDPISGHTALYWYRQSLGQGLEFLIYFQGNSAPDKSGLPSDRFSAERTGGSVSTLTIQRTQQEDSAVYLCASSPRSGSAYNEQFFGPGTRLTVL.

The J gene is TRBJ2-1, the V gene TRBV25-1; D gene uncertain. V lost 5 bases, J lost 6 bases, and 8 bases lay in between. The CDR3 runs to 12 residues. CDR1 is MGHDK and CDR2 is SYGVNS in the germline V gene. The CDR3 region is CASSRSFNEQFF. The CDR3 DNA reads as TGTGCCAGCAGTAGGAGTTTCAATGAGCAGTTCTTC. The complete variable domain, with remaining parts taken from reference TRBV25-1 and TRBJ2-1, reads EADIYQTPRYLVIGTGKKITLECSQTMGHDKMYWYQQDPGMELHLIHYSYGVNSTEKGDLSSESTVSRIRTEHFPLTLESARPSHTSQYLCASSRSFNEQFFGPGTRLTVL.

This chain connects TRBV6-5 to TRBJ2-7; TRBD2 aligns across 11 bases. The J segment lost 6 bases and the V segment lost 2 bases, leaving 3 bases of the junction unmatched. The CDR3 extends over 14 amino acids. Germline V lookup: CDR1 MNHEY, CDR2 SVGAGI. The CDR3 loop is CASSYMTSGAEQYF. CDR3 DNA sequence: TGTGCCAGCAGTTACATGACTAGCGGGGCCGAGCAGTACTTC.

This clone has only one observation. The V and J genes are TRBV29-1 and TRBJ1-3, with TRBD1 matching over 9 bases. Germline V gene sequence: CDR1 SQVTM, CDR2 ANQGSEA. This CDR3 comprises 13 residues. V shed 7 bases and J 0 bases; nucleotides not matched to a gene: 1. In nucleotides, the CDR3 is TGCAGCGGGACAGGGGACTCTGGAAACACCATATATTTT. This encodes CSGTGDSGNTIYF.

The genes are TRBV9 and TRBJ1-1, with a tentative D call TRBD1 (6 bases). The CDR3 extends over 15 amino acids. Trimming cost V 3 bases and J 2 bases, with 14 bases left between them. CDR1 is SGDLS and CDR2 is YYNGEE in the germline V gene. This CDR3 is CASSETTGYNTEAFF. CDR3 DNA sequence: TGTGCCAGCAGCGAGACTACAGGGTATAACACTGAAGCTTTCTTT.

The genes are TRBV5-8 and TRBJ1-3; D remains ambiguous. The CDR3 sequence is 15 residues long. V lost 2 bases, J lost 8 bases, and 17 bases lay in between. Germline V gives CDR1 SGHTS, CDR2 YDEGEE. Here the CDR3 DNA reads TGTGCCAGCAGCTTCGGTACCAGGATGACGGACACCATATATTTT. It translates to CASSFGTRMTDTIYF. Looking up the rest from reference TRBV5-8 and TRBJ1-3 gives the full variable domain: EAGVTQSPTHLIKTRGQQATLRCSPISGHTSVYWYQQALGLGLQFLLWYDEGEERNRGNFPPRFSGRQFPNYSSELNVNALELEDSALYLCASSFGTRMTDTIYFGEGSWLTVV.

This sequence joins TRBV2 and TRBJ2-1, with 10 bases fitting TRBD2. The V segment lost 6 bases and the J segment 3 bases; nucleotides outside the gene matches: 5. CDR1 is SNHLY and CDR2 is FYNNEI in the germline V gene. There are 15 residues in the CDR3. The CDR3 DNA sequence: TGTGCCAGCAGGAGCGGGGGGGCCGTCTACAATGAGCAGTTCTTC. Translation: CASRSGGAVYNEQFF.

The chain's CDR3 is CAFERNTEAFF. CDR3 sequence (DNA): TGTGCCTTCGAGAGGAACACTGAAGCTTTCTTT. This chain links TRBV30 with TRBJ1-1; no clear D. Germline values: CDR1 GTSNPN, CDR2 SVGIG (reference sequence). The CDR3 is made up of 11 amino acids. The germline V and J ends were trimmed by 7 bases and 1 base, with 7 bases remaining between them.

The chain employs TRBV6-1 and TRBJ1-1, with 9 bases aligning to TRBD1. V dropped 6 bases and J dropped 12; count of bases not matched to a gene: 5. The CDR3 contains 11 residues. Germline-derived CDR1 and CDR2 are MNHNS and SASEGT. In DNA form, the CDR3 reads TGTGCCAGCAGCAGCACAGGGGGCACTTTCTTT. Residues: CASSSTGGTFF.

This chain's CDR3 is CASSKQGANEKLFF. CDR3 sequence (DNA): TGTGCCAGCAGCAAGCAGGGGGCAAATGAAAAACTGTTTTTT. The chain links TRBV6-6 to TRBJ1-4; the match to TRBD1 covers 8 bases. Germline assignment: CDR1 MNHNY and CDR2 SVGAGI (reference sequence). The trim removed 6 bases at V and 5 bases at J, leaving 5 bases unmatched. The CDR3 runs 14 residues.

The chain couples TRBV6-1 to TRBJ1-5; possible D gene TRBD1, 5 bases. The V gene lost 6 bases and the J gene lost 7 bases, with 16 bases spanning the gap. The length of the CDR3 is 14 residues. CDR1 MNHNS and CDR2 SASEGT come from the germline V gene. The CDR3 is CASRGGGWGQPQHF. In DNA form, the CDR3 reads TGTGCCAGCAGGGGGGGAGGGTGGGGACAGCCCCAGCATTTT.

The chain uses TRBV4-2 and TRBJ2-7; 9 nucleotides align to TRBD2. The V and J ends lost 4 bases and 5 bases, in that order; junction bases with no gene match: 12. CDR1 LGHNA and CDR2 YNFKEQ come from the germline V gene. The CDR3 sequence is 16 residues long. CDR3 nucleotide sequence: TGTGCCAGCAGCCCCGGGGGAACTAGCGGGTACCACGAGCAGTACTTC. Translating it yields CASSPGGTSGYHEQYF.

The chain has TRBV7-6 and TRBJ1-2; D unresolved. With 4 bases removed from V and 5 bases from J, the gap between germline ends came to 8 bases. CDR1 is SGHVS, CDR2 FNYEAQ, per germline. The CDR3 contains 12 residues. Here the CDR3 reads CASSSGDYGYTF. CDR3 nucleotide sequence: TGTGCCAGCAGCTCCGGGGATTATGGCTACACCTTC.